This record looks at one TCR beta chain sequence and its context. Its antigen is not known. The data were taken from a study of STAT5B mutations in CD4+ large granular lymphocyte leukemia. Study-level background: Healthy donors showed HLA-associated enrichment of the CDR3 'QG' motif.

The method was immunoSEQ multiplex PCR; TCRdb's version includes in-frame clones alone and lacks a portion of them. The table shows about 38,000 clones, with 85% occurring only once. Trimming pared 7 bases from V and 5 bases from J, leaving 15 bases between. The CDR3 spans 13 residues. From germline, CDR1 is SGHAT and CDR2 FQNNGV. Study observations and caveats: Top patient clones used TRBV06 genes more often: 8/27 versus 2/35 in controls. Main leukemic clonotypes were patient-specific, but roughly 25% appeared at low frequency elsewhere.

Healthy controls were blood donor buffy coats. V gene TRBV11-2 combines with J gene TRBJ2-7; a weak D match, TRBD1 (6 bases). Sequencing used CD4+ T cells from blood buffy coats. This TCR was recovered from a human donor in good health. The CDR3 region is CASKQQGTHEQYF. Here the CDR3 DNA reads TGTGCCAGCAAACAACAGGGAACCCACGAGCAGTACTTC.